This T cell receptor beta chain is drawn from a study of blood T cell repertoires in COVID-19 (TCRdb year 2020). Looking at the study overall: The collaborator samples originated in the United States, Italy and Spain and spanned the acute and convalescent phases of COVID-19. Samples were obtained from the ongoing ImmuneRACE study (first 160 participants) and from over 1,000 subjects provided by 6 global collaborators. The prospective study material was composed of cDNA or gDNA derived from T cells, B-cell-depleted T cells, or PBMCs. The dataset comprised deeply sampled blood TCRbeta repertoires from subjects exposed to, actively infected with, or recovered from COVID-19. Where HLA class I and class II types were available, the types were taken from metadata supplied by the sample provider, not from assay-based typing. Nearly every sample came with metadata listing a de-identified subject ID, COVID-19 status, age in years and sex. The repertoires were released in a freely available public database meant as a resource for research on the immune response to SARS-CoV-2. What the work shows at the level of the full study, not this receptor alone: The amount of clinical and demographic metadata varied by source and participant and was provided uncurated.

The collaborating institutions used their own protocols to collect whole blood in K2EDTA tubes. For TCRbeta analysis, collaborators shipped samples as frozen whole blood, isolated PBMCs, or DNA extracted from either of those sample types. Worth noting for this clone: The specificity of this receptor is unknown. No qualities accompany the bases; no much larger clone lies one base away.

Looking up the germline V gene yields CDR1 MDHEN and CDR2 SYDVKM. Including cysteine and phenylalanine, the CDR3 has 13 amino acids. CDR3 DNA only is kept here, 39 bases in frame from base 1. V is pared back by 8 bases and J by 2 bases, with 12 bases lying between the germline termini. TCRbeta CDR3 regions were amplified from genomic DNA using the immunoSEQ Assay, a bias-controlled multiplex PCR. As for the original processing: Nucleated cell counts per sample were estimated from amplification of reference gene primers within the assay. Sequence reads were collapsed and filtered to measure the absolute abundance of every unique TCRbeta CDR3 rearrangement. For each sample, productive Simpson clonality was calculated as the square root of Simpson's diversity index across productive rearrangements. The immuneACCESS repertoire file appears here via TCRdb, limited to in-frame rearrangements. These files lack a portion of the clones; in checked studies, under half of the deficit traces to unresolved V genes, and the cause of the others is not known. V, J and clone size are taken as reported in that table, and D and trimming were inferred from the DNA itself. The sample records roughly 120,000 clones, approximately 80% of which are singletons. Of the sample, 3% to 4.5% falls within the top ten clones.

This chain joins TRBV28 to TRBJ1-2, with no confident D gene call. Sequencing input: peripheral blood. The sequence was obtained from a woman of 80 years or more with acute or convalescent COVID-19. The CDR3 region has the sequence CASGTGGNYGYTF. The DNA sequence is as follows: TGTGCCAGCGGAACCGGAGGGAACTATGGCTACACCTTC.